The 12 T cell receptor beta chains listed next were all sequenced from one sample in a study of control samples from healthy donors and cancer patients. TCRdb keeps only in-frame clones here, not all; method: immunoSEQ multiplex PCR. The sample gives approximately 170,000 clones, 80% to 95% of which show up once; about 0.73% is in the top ten. Material for sequencing was blood. These receptors were collected from a woman under 40 in good health.

The rearrangement uses TRBV28 and TRBJ2-4; TRBD2 matches 14 bases. The V segment lost 5 bases and the J segment 4 bases; nucleotides outside the gene matches: 13. CDR3 length: 19 amino acids. CDR1 is MDHEN, CDR2 SYDVKM, per germline. CDR3 in amino acids: CASSPSAATSGRGKNIQYF. The DNA of the CDR3 is TGTGCCAGCAGTCCATCGGCTGCGACTAGCGGGAGGGGGAAAAACATTCAGTACTTC.

This chain connects TRBV19 to TRBJ2-1; a possible D gene is TRBD2 (6 bases). Trimming took off 6 bases at V and 2 bases at J, with 11 bases between the two ends. This CDR3 contains 14 residues. Germline CDR1 is LNHDA and CDR2 is SQIVND (reference sequence). For the CDR3, the DNA is TGTGCCAGTAGGTATAGCGGCCCCTACAATGAGCAGTTCTTC. It encodes CASRYSGPYNEQFF.

This clone was recorded only once. J is TRBJ1-1 and V is TRBV10-3; D is perhaps TRBD1 (5 bases). The ends were cut back, 3 bases at V and 4 bases at J, with 12 bases in the middle. The CDR3 has 14 residues. Germline V gives CDR1 ENHRY, CDR2 SYGVKD. The CDR3 nucleotides are TGTGCCATCAGTGATTTCCAGGGAAGCACTGAAGCTTTCTTT. Translated: CAISDFQGSTEAFF.

This clone occurred once. The chain carries TRBV5-6 and TRBJ1-1, with D possibly TRBD1 on 5 matching bases. This CDR3 has 13 residues. With 1 base removed from V and 4 bases from J, the gap between germline ends came to 8 bases. Looked up from germline, CDR1 is SGHDT and CDR2 is YYEEEE. CDR3 sequence: CASSLQGPTEAFF. CDR3 nucleotide sequence: TGTGCCAGCAGCTTGCAGGGACCCACTGAAGCTTTCTTT.

V and J are TRBV10-3 and TRBJ1-5; D gene unclear. CDR3 length equals 16 residues. V was cut by 8 bases and J by 2 bases, with 19 bases left in between. CDR1 ENHRY and CDR2 SYGVKD come from the germline V gene. The CDR3 DNA reads TGTGCCATCGGAGATGGAGGAGAGGTAGGCAATCAGCCCCAGCATTTT. Translated, it gives CAIGDGGEVGNQPQHF.

The chain recombines TRBV28 with TRBJ1-5; D unresolved. V lost 8 bases and J 4 bases, leaving 3 bases between the germline ends. This CDR3 region has 10 residues. Germline V gene data show CDR1 as MDHEN and CDR2 as SYDVKM. DNA for the CDR3: TGTGCCAGCGGAAATCAGCCCCAGCATTTT. This codes for CASGNQPQHF.

The chain is built from TRBV9 and TRBJ1-5; TRBD1 is a possible D gene (5 bases). Per germline, CDR1 SGDLS and CDR2 YYNGEE. The CDR3 extends over 14 amino acids. V was cut by 0 bases and J by 4 bases, with 8 bases left in between. CDR3 residues: CASSVGGDNQPQHF. As DNA, the CDR3 is TGTGCCAGCAGCGTAGGAGGGGATAATCAGCCCCAGCATTTT.

The V call is TRBV30, the J call TRBJ2-2, with 11 bases aligning to TRBD2. Germline values: CDR1 GTSNPN, CDR2 SVGIG (reference sequence). Trimming at V came to 3 bases and at J to 2 bases, leaving 5 bases not matched to a gene. CDR3 length equals 16 residues. The CDR3 here is CAWRHRLAGNTGELFF. CDR3 nucleotides: TGTGCCTGGAGACACCGACTAGCGGGAAACACCGGGGAGCTGTTTTTT.

The chain links TRBV6-1 to TRBJ2-3; 8 nucleotides line up with TRBD2. The CDR3 length is 14 residues. Germline V gene lookup returns CDR1 MNHNS and CDR2 SASEGT. Losses at the gene ends were 0 bases for V and 4 bases for J; bases not matched to a gene: 0. CDR3 nucleotide sequence: TGTGCCAGCAGTGAAGCAGCGGGAGCAGATACGCAGTATTTT. This encodes CASSEAAGADTQYF.

Ten or more counts support this clone. The V and J genes are TRBV28 and TRBJ2-2, with 9 bases matching TRBD2. The CDR3 is 17 residues long. Germline values: CDR1 MDHEN, CDR2 SYDVKM. The V gene end was trimmed by 6 bases and the J gene end by 3 bases; junction bases not matched to a gene: 11. The DNA for the CDR3 is TGTGCCAGCAGCCACTGGGACCTAGCGGGGTACACCGGGGAGCTGTTTTTT. This sequence encodes CASSHWDLAGYTGELFF.

J is TRBJ1-6 and V is TRBV6-5, with D maybe TRBD1 (5 bases). Looked up from germline, CDR1 is MNHEY and CDR2 is SVGAGI. V was pared by 2 bases and J by 5 bases, with 7 bases between. The CDR3 totals 14 residues. The DNA for the CDR3 is TGTGCCAGCAGTTACCAGACAGATAATTCACCCCTCCACTTT. As protein: CASSYQTDNSPLHF.

The rearrangement uses TRBV24-1 and TRBJ1-2; no definite D call. CDR1 KGHDR and CDR2 SFDVKD come from the germline V gene. CDR3 length: 11 amino acids. Trimming took off 5 bases at V and 5 bases at J, with 5 bases between the two ends. The CDR3 sequence: CATSGGYGYTF. CDR3 nucleotides: TGTGCCACCAGTGGGGGTTATGGCTACACCTTC.